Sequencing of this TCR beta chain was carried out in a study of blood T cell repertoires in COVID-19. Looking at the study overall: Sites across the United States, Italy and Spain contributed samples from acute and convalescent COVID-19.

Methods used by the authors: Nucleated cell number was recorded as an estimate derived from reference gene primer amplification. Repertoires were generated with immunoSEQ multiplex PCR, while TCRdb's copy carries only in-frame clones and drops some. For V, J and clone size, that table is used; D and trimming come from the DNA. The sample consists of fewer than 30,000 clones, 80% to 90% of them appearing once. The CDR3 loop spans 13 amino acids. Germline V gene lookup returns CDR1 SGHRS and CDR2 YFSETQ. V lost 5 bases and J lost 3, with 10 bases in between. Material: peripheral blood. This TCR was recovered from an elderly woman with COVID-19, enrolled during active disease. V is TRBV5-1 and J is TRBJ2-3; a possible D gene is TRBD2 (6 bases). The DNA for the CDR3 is TGCGCCAGCAGGGAGGGCACTACAGATACGCAGTATTTT. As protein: CASREGTTDTQYF.